This TCR beta chain originates from a study of cytomegalovirus exposure and HLA in healthy donors. Findings and caveats of the study: A cluster of highly shared sequence variants was likely a sequencing artifact.

Note on this clone: What it recognizes is unknown.

PCR was performed using 60 Vbeta and 13 Jbeta primers. Generated by immunoSEQ multiplex PCR, the TCRdb table keeps only in-frame clones and is missing some. This sample has under 200,000 clones, with approximately 79% found just once. Germline V lookup: CDR1 SEHNR, CDR2 FQNEAQ (reference sequence). V was clipped by 1 base and J by 6 bases, with 6 bases between them. The CDR3 loop spans 12 amino acids. V gene TRBV7-9 combines with J gene TRBJ1-2, with D maybe TRBD1 (5 bases). Sequencing was done on a sample of PBMCs. This receptor was obtained from a man aged 45-60 years in good health and CMV-seropositive. The CDR3 DNA is TGTGCCAGCAGCTTAGTCAGGGATGGCTACACCTTC. It encodes CASSLVRDGYTF.